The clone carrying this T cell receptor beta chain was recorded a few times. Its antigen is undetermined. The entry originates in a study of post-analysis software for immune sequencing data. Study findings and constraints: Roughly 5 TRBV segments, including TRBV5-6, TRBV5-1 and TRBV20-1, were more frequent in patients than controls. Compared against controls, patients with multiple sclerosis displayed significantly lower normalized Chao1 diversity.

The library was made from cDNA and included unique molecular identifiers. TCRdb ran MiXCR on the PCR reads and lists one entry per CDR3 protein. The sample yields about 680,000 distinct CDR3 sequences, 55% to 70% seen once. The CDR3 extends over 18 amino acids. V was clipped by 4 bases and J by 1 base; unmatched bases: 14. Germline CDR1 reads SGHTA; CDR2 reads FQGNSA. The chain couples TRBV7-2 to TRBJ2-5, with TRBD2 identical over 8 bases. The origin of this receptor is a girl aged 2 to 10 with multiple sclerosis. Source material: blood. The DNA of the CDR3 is TGTGCCAGCAGCTCAACCCGGACTAGCTGGGGCTTCCAAGAGACCCAGTACTTC. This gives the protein CASSSTRTSWGFQETQYF.